One sample yielded the 17 T cell receptor beta chains listed below, sequenced in a study of blood T cell repertoires in COVID-19. The table came from immunoSEQ multiplex PCR; TCRdb's copy has only in-frame clones and leaves some out. The sample has 250,000 or so clones; around 87% are singletons. Sequencing was performed on peripheral blood. These receptors originate from a woman between 65 and 79 years old with active or convalescent COVID-19.

This clone was detected a few times. This chain's CDR3 is CASSLGGGAGADNEQFF. The CDR3 nucleotides read TGTGCCAGCAGCTTAGGGGGAGGAGCGGGGGCCGACAATGAGCAGTTCTTC. This chain uses TRBV7-8 with TRBJ2-1; 8 bases map to TRBD2. Germline V CDR1 and CDR2: SGHVS, FQNEAQ. The length of the CDR3 is 17 residues. The V segment lost 1 base and the J segment 5 bases; nucleotides outside the gene matches: 10.

J is TRBJ1-4 and V is TRBV28, with 7 bases fitting TRBD1. Germline V gene sequence: CDR1 MDHEN, CDR2 SYDVKM. The J segment lost 3 bases and the V segment lost 5 bases, leaving 3 bases of the junction unmatched. The CDR3 contains 14 residues. The CDR3 is CASSRDSSNEKLFF. In DNA, the CDR3 is TGTGCCAGCAGTCGGGACAGTTCTAATGAAAAACTGTTTTTT.

The V call is TRBV5-1, the J call TRBJ2-3; tentative D call: TRBD1 (6 bases). CDR1 is SGHRS, CDR2 YFSETQ, per germline. The CDR3 spans 19 residues. V lost 3 bases and J 6 bases, leaving 29 bases between the germline ends. In nucleotides, the CDR3 is TGCGCCAGCAGCTCCGGACAGCTTGCTTCGGTGAGGGCTTTGGATACGCAGTATTTT. Residues: CASSSGQLASVRALDTQYF.

This rearrangement joins TRBV7-6 to TRBJ2-1; 11 nucleotides line up with TRBD1. The CDR3 runs 18 residues. CDR1 and CDR2 (germline): SGHVS, FNYEAQ. V lost 4 bases, J lost 4 bases, and 12 bases stayed unmatched. The CDR3 sequence is CASSSRTGGVKGYNEQFF. The DNA of the CDR3 is TGTGCCAGCAGCTCTAGGACAGGGGGCGTTAAGGGGTACAATGAGCAGTTCTTC.

The CDR3 DNA follows: TGTGCCAGCAGCTTCCCTAATCAGCCCCAGCATTTT. It translates to CASSFPNQPQHF. The chain couples TRBV13 to TRBJ1-5, with unresolved D. The CDR3 sequence is 12 residues long. CDR1 is PRHDT and CDR2 is FYEKMQ in the germline V gene (reference sequence). Trimming left V 3 bases short and J 4 bases short, with 4 bases between. Variable domain in full (rest from reference TRBV13 and TRBJ1-5): AAGVIQSPRHLIKEKRETATLKCYPIPRHDTVYWYQQGPGQDPQFLISFYEKMQSDKGSIPDRFSAQQFSDYHSELNMSSLELGDSALYFCASSFPNQPQHFGDGTRLSIL.

The chain recombines TRBV12-3 or TRBV12-4 with TRBJ2-7, with D perhaps matching TRBD2 (5 bases). The ends were cut back, 3 bases at V and 3 bases at J, with 6 bases in the middle. The CDR3 loop spans 12 amino acids. CDR3: CASSFRDYEQYF. The CDR3 DNA is TGTGCCAGCAGTTTCCGGGACTACGAGCAGTACTTC.

In its sample, this clone was seen once. The gene calls are TRBV24-1 and TRBJ2-7; D gene unclear. This CDR3 has 16 residues. Trimming cost V 5 bases and J 3 bases, with 19 bases left between them. Looked up from germline, CDR1 is KGHDR and CDR2 is SFDVKD. CDR3 amino acids: CATSGIVRTGNYEQYF. CDR3 sequence (DNA): TGTGCCACCAGTGGAATCGTCCGTACTGGTAACTACGAGCAGTACTTC.

The chain joins TRBV5-5 to TRBJ2-1; TRBD2 might be the D (7 bases). Germline lookup yields CDR1 SGHKS and CDR2 YYEKEE (reference sequence). V shed 2 bases and J shed 4 bases, with 19 bases lying between them. This CDR3 has 17 residues. The CDR3 protein is CASSLAGGRVLYNEQFF. The CDR3, as DNA: TGTGCCAGCAGCTTAGCCGGGGGGCGGGTCTTATACAATGAGCAGTTCTTC.

The table lists this clone with a count of one. This sequence joins TRBV7-3 and TRBJ2-3; tentatively, D is TRBD1 (6 bases). This CDR3 spans 15 amino acids. The germline V and J ends were trimmed by 2 bases and 6 bases, with 15 bases remaining between them. Germline CDR1 is SGHTA and CDR2 is FQGTGA. CDR3 residues: CASSLLPTGLDTQYF. The DNA of the CDR3 is TGTGCCAGCAGCTTACTCCCCACAGGGTTGGATACGCAGTATTTT.

The J gene is TRBJ2-2, the V gene TRBV6-6; 7 nucleotides line up with TRBD1. The length of the CDR3 is 15 residues. Unmatched junction bases numbered 9, after V lost 8 bases and J lost 3 bases. CDR1 and CDR2 from the germline V gene are MNHNY and SVGAGI (reference sequence). The CDR3 here is CASVHRGRDTGELFF. The CDR3 nucleotides read TGTGCCAGCGTCCACAGGGGCAGGGACACCGGGGAGCTGTTTTTT.

The chain joins TRBV11-2 to TRBJ1-1, with D perhaps matching TRBD1 (5 bases). The CDR3 length is 13 residues. The germline V and J ends were trimmed by 0 bases and 7 bases, with 9 bases remaining between them. CDR1 SGHAT and CDR2 FQNNGV come from the germline V gene. CDR3 DNA sequence: TGTGCCAGCAGCTTAGAGGGGCGGGATGAAGCTTTCTTT. This codes for CASSLEGRDEAFF.

The rearrangement links TRBV7-9 to TRBJ2-7; 8 nucleotides align to TRBD2. The V gene's germline CDR1 is SEHNR and CDR2 FQNEAQ (reference sequence). Trimming removed 3 bases from V and 2 bases from J; junction bases left unmatched: 3. There are 14 residues in the CDR3. In DNA, the CDR3 is TGTGCCAGCAGCTTCGGGGGGGCGACCTACGAGCAGTACTTC. Residues: CASSFGGATYEQYF.

This chain joins TRBV24-1 and TRBJ2-7, with TRBD1 identical over 7 bases. The germline CDR1 and CDR2 sequences are KGHDR and SFDVKD. The CDR3 totals 14 residues. V trimming: 5 bases; J trimming: 4 bases; junction bases outside the gene matches: 7. The CDR3 loop reads CATSGTGRGYEQYF. DNA for the CDR3: TGTGCCACCAGTGGGACAGGAAGGGGTTACGAGCAGTACTTC.

The CDR3 protein is CASTQGGFTEAFF. CDR3 nucleotide sequence: TGTGCCAGCACCCAAGGGGGTTTCACTGAAGCTTTCTTT. The chain combines TRBV6-5 with TRBJ1-1; tentatively, D is TRBD1 (6 bases). Germline-derived CDR1 and CDR2 are MNHEY and SVGAGI. V was shortened by 7 bases and J by 4 bases, with 13 bases between the two germline ends. CDR3 length: 13 residues.

CDR3 sequence reads: CATSGQGRTGELFF. As DNA, the CDR3 is TGTGCCACCAGTGGACAGGGGAGGACCGGGGAGCTGTTTTTT. The chain couples TRBV24-1 to TRBJ2-2; 8 nucleotides line up with TRBD1. CDR3 size: 14 residues. The V gene end was trimmed by 5 bases and the J gene end by 5 bases; junction bases not matched to a gene: 3. CDR1 is KGHDR and CDR2 is SFDVKD in the germline V gene.

The chain has TRBV6-2 or TRBV6-3 and TRBJ2-5; TRBD2 matches 7 bases. Losses at the gene ends were 5 bases for V and 5 bases for J; bases not matched to a gene: 11. The germline V gene encodes CDR1 MNHEY and CDR2 SVGEGT. This CDR3 region has 15 residues. The chain's CDR3 is CASSTGLVRSETQYF. The CDR3 region has the DNA TGTGCCAGCAGTACAGGACTAGTTCGATCTGAGACCCAGTACTTC.

The chain combines TRBV9 with TRBJ2-2, with 8 bases matching TRBD2. The CDR3 totals 16 residues. Germline trimming cut 4 bases from V and 6 bases from J; bases unmatched to any gene: 11. Per germline, CDR1 SGDLS and CDR2 YYNGEE. This CDR3 reads CASSPLLAGYSGELFF. CDR3 nucleotide sequence: TGTGCCAGCAGCCCCCTCCTAGCGGGTTATTCCGGGGAGCTGTTTTTT.